The present T cell receptor beta chain was sequenced within a study of CD8 T cells in ankylosing spondylitis. The study's findings and limits: Ankylosing spondylitis blood appeared to be characterized by a TCR beta motif of about eight highly homologous variants. Clones linked to disease were reported to show significant enrichment in matched ankylosing spondylitis synovial fluid.

A word on this clonotype: Its matching antigen is unknown.

MiXCR was run by TCRdb on the 5' RACE reads, yielding one entry per CDR3 protein. This sample has fewer than 750,000 distinct CDR3 sequences; roughly 19% occur once, and the top ten carry under 20%. Sequences were obtained from blood, either unsorted or a sorted T cell fraction (not recorded which). The TCR comes from a male donor with ankylosing spondylitis.

CDR3 in DNA: TGCGCCAGCAGTGAGTCCAGGACGGAAGATACGCAGTATTTT. It codes for CASSESRTEDTQYF. This chain joins TRBV10-1 and TRBJ2-3; no clear D. The CDR3 consists of 14 residues. V lost 0 bases, J lost 5 bases, and 9 bases lay in between. Germline CDR1 WNHNN, CDR2 SYGVQD (reference sequence).